The 14 T cell receptor beta chains below were found in one sample sequenced in a study of beta chain features in type 1 diabetes. Expressed TCRB transcripts were sequenced after all isolated RNA was converted to cDNA. Clones were read by immunoSEQ multiplex PCR, and TCRdb kept only the in-frame ones, dropping some. The sample carries 110,000 to 150,000 clones, 9% to 10% recorded once. Sequencing used central memory CD4+ T cells from blood. Receptors were obtained from a woman aged 35 to 49 in good health.

This clone was observed a few times. V is TRBV13 and J is TRBJ2-3; TRBD2 matches at 14 bases. With 5 bases clipped from V and 6 bases from J, the junction kept 4 bases outside the gene matches. The CDR3 runs 15 residues. CDR1 is PRHDT and CDR2 is FYEKMQ in the germline V gene (reference sequence). This CDR3 reads CASSLRLAGGDTQYF. In DNA, the CDR3 is TGTGCCAGCAGCCTCCGACTAGCGGGGGGGGATACGCAGTATTTT.

This clone was counted between two and nine times. The rearrangement links TRBV7-6 to TRBJ2-2; TRBD2 matches 7 bases. CDR3 size: 16 residues. V lost 2 bases, J lost 3 bases, and 6 bases stayed unmatched. Germline values: CDR1 SGHVS, CDR2 FNYEAQ. The CDR3 DNA follows: TGTGCCAGCAGCTTATACGGGGGGATGGACACCGGGGAGCTGTTTTTT. Amino acid sequence: CASSLYGGMDTGELFF.

This clone appeared a few times. The CDR3 loop reads CASSPDPGMRNTEAFF. The CDR3 DNA reads as TGTGCCAGCAGCCCCGATCCAGGGATGAGGAACACTGAAGCTTTCTTT. The V call is TRBV5-6, the J call TRBJ1-1; D possibly corresponds to TRBD1 (5 bases). This CDR3 is built from 16 residues. In germline, CDR1 is SGHDT, CDR2 YYEEEE. Between the trimmed V and J ends, which lost 4 bases and 1 base, there was a span of 17 bases.

This clone has just a few counts. The V call is TRBV7-2, the J call TRBJ2-7; TRBD2 might be the D (5 bases). CDR1 and CDR2 (germline): SGHTA, FQGNSA. Between the trimmed V and J ends, which lost 1 base and 4 bases, there was a span of 11 bases. This CDR3 contains 14 residues. The CDR3 DNA sequence: TGTGCCAGCAGCTTAGGAGGGCGGAGATACGAGCAGTACTTC. This codes for CASSLGGRRYEQYF.

This clone was detected a few times. This chain links TRBV18 with TRBJ2-3, with 11 positions matching TRBD1. V was clipped by 2 bases and J by 4 bases; unmatched bases: 2. The CDR3 extends over 15 amino acids. Germline lookup yields CDR1 KGHSH and CDR2 LQKENI. This CDR3 is CASSPGTGGSDTQYF. CDR3 in DNA: TGTGCCAGCTCACCAGGGACAGGGGGTTCAGATACGCAGTATTTT.

About this clone itself: Additional DNA sequences in this sample encode the identical CDR3. V usage is TRBV10-3 and J usage is TRBJ2-3; 9 nucleotides match TRBD2. With V trimmed by 5 bases and J by 1 base, 1 base remained unmatched. Germline loops: CDR1 ENHRY, CDR2 SYGVKD. The CDR3 runs to 14 residues. CDR3 protein: CAISPSGGTDTQYF. In nucleotides, the CDR3 is TGTGCCATCAGTCCTAGCGGGGGCACAGATACGCAGTATTTT.

The rearrangement links TRBV19 to TRBJ2-5, with 10 positions matching TRBD1. This CDR3 has 15 amino acids. J gave up 7 bases and V 3 bases, and 8 bases lay outside the gene matches. Looked up from germline, CDR1 is LNHDA and CDR2 is SQIVND (reference sequence). In DNA form, the CDR3 reads TGTGCCAGTAGTATTTGGACAGGGGGATCCGGGACCCAGTACTTC. The encoded protein is CASSIWTGGSGTQYF.

This rearrangement joins TRBV7-9 to TRBJ1-1; D not resolved. CDR1 SEHNR and CDR2 FQNEAQ come from the germline V gene (reference sequence). Trimming took off 6 bases at V and 1 base at J, with 15 bases between the two ends. CDR3 size: 15 residues. CDR3 protein: CASRLSAGKNTEAFF. In nucleotides, the CDR3 is TGTGCCAGCAGATTAAGTGCGGGGAAGAACACTGAAGCTTTCTTT.

This clone has just a few counts. This sequence joins TRBV27 and TRBJ1-1, with a possible D match to TRBD1 (6 bases). Per the germline V gene, CDR1 is MNHEY and CDR2 is SMNVEV (reference sequence). This CDR3 has 16 amino acids. V dropped 5 bases and J dropped 4 bases, with 20 bases sitting between them. The CDR3 is CASSGRQVMRVTEAFF. The CDR3 DNA follows: TGTGCCAGCAGTGGAAGACAGGTGATGAGGGTCACTGAAGCTTTCTTT.

V is TRBV18 and J is TRBJ2-7, with a weak D call TRBD2 (6 bases). Germline-derived CDR1 and CDR2 are KGHSH and LQKENI. The CDR3 totals 13 residues. With 3 bases removed from V and 3 bases from J, the gap between germline ends came to 9 bases. As DNA, the CDR3 is TGTGCCAGCTCACCCCTCGGGAGCTACGAGCAGTACTTC. Its protein product is CASSPLGSYEQYF.

Here the CDR3 DNA reads TGTGCCAGCAGTGCGGGACTCTACAATGAGCAGTTCTTC. Protein: CASSAGLYNEQFF. This sequence joins TRBV2 and TRBJ2-1; TRBD2 is a possible D gene (6 bases). CDR3 size: 13 residues. The V gene's germline CDR1 is SNHLY and CDR2 FYNNEI. Between the trimmed V and J ends, which lost 4 bases and 3 bases, there was a span of 7 bases.

The chain joins TRBV9 to TRBJ1-6; no definite D call. This CDR3 comprises 14 residues. The ends were cut back, 1 base at V and 5 bases at J, with 7 bases in the middle. Germline CDR1 and CDR2: SGDLS and YYNGEE. This CDR3 is CASSVMENNSPLHF. The CDR3 bases are TGTGCCAGCAGCGTAATGGAGAATAATTCACCCCTCCACTTT.

This clone was found a few times. This chain links TRBV29-1 with TRBJ2-5; D call uncertain. CDR1 and CDR2 from the germline V gene are SQVTM and ANQGSEA. CDR3 size: 12 residues. V lost 4 bases and J lost 2, with 8 bases in between. The CDR3 coding sequence is TGCAGCGTTGTCCGCCAGCAAGAGACCCAGTACTTC. This sequence encodes CSVVRQQETQYF.

The V gene is TRBV9, the J gene TRBJ1-6; 8 nucleotides match TRBD1. This CDR3 has 15 residues. Germline lookup yields CDR1 SGDLS and CDR2 YYNGEE. V was clipped by 4 bases and J by 10 bases; unmatched bases: 10. CDR3 in amino acids: CASSTRTGKGSPLHF. Written as DNA, the CDR3 is TGTGCCAGCAGCACCCGGACAGGGAAAGGGTCACCCCTCCACTTT.